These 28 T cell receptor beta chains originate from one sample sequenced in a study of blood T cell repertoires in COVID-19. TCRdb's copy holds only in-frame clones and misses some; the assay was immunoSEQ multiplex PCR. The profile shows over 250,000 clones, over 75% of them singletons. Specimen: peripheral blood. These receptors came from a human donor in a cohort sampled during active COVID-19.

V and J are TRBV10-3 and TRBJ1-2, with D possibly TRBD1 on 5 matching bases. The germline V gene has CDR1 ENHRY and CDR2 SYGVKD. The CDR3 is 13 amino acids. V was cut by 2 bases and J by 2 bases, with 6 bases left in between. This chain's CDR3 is CAISEKGNYGYTF. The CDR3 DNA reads TGTGCCATCAGTGAGAAGGGGAACTATGGCTACACCTTC.

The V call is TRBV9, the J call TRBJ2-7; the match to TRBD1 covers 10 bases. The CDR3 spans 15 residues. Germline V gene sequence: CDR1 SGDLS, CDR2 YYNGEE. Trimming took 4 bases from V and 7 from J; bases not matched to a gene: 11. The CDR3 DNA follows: TGTGCCAGCAGCCCTCCCGGGACAGGGGAACGGGAGCAGTACTTC. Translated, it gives CASSPPGTGEREQYF.

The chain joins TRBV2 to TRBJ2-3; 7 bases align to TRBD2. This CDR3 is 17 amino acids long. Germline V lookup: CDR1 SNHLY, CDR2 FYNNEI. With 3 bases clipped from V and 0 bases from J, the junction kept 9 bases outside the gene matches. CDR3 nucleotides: TGTGCCAGCAGTGACAGCAGCGGGAAGGTTAGCACAGATACGCAGTATTTT. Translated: CASSDSSGKVSTDTQYF.

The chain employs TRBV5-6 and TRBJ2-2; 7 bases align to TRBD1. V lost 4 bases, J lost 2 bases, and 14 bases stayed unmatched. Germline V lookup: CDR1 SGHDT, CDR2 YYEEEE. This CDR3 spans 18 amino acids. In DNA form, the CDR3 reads TGTGCCAGCAGCGGATACAGGGGCCGTCCTCTCAACACCGGGGAGCTGTTTTTT. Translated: CASSGYRGRPLNTGELFF.

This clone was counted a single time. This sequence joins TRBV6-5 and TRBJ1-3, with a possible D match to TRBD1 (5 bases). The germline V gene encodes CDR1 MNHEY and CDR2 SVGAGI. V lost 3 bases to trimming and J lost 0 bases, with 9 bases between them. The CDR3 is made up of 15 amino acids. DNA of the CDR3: TGTGCCAGCAGTTATACAAGGGGCTCTGGAAACACCATATATTTT. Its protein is CASSYTRGSGNTIYF.

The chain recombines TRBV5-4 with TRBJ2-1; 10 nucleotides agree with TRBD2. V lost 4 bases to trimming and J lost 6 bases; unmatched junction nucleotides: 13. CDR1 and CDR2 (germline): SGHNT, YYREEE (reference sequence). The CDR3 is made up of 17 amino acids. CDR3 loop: CASSPGGLASGSNEQFF. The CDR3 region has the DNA TGTGCCAGCAGCCCGGGCGGGTTGGCTAGCGGGAGCAATGAGCAGTTCTTC. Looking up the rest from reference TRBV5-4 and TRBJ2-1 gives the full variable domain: ETGVTQSPTHLIKTRGQQVTLRCSSQSGHNTVSWYQQALGQGPQFIFQYYREEENGRGNFPPRFSGLQFPNYSSELNVNALELDDSALYLCASSPGGLASGSNEQFFGPGTRLTVL.

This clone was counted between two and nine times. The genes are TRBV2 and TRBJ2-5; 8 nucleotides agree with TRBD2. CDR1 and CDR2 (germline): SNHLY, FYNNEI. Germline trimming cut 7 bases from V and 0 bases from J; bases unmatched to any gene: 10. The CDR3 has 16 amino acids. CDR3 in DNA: TGTGCCAGCACCCGGGGGGTAGCGGGAAACCAAGAGACCCAGTACTTC. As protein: CASTRGVAGNQETQYF.

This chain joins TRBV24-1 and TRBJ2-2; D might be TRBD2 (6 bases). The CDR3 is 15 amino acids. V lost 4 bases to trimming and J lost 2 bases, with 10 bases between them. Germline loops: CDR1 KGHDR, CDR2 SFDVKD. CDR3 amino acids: CATSEVGGNTGELFF. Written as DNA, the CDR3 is TGTGCCACCAGTGAGGTCGGGGGAAACACCGGGGAGCTGTTTTTT.

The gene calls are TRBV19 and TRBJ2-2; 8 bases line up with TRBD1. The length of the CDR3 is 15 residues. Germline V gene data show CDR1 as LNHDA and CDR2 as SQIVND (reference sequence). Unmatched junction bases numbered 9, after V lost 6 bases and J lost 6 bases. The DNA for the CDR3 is TGTGCCAGTAGCCCCCGGACAGGGAGTGCCGGGGAGCTGTTTTTT. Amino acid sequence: CASSPRTGSAGELFF.

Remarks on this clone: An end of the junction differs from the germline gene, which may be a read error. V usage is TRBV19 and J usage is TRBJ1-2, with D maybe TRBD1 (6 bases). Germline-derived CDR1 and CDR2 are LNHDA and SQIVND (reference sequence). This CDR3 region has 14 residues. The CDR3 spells CASSEYREGSVVAF. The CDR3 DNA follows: TGTGCCAGTAGTGAGTACAGGGAAGGTTCTGTCGTCGCCTTC.

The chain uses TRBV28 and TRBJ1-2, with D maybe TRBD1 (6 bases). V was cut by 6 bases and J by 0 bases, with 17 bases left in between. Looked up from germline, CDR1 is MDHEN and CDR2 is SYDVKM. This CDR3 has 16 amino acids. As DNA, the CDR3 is TGTGCCAGCAGAGATCCAGGACAGCCCCCTAACTATGGCTACACCTTC. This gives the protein CASRDPGQPPNYGYTF.

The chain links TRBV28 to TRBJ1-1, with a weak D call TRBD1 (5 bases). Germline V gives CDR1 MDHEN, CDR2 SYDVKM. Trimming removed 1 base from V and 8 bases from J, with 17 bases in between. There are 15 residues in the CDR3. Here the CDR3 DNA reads TGTGCCAGCAGTTTATCGCCCCCGGGACGGGGGGAAGCTTTCTTT. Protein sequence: CASSLSPPGRGEAFF.

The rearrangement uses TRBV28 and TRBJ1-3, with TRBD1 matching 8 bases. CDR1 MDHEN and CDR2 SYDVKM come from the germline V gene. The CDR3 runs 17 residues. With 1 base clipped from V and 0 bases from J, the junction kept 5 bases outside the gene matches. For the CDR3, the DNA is TGTGCCAGCAGTTTATCCATGCAGGGGGCCTCTGGAAACACCATATATTTT. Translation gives CASSLSMQGASGNTIYF.

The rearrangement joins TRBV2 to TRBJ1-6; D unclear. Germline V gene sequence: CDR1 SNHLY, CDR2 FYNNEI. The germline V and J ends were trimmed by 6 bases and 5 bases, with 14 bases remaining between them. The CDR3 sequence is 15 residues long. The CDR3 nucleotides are TGTGCCAGCAGCATGTTAGCAGTCGATAATTCACCCCTCCACTTT. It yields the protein CASSMLAVDNSPLHF.

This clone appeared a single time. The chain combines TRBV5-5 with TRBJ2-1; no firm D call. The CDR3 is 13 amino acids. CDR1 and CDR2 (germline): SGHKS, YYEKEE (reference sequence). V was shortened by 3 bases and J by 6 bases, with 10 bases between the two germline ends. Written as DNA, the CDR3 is TGTGCCAGCAGCTCCTCAGTGTTCAATGAGCAGTTCTTC. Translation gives CASSSSVFNEQFF.

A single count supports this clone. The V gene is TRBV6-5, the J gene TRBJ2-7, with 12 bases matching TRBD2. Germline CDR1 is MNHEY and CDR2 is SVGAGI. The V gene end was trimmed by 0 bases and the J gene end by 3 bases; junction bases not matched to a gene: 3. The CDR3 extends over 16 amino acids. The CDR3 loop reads CASSYSWTSGIYEQYF. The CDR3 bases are TGTGCCAGCAGTTACTCGTGGACTAGCGGGATCTACGAGCAGTACTTC.

This chain's CDR3 is CASSFSQGARGSPLHF. For the CDR3, the DNA is TGTGCCAGCAGTTTTTCCCAGGGGGCAAGAGGATCACCCCTCCACTTT. V gene TRBV28 combines with J gene TRBJ1-6, with 8 positions matching TRBD1. After removal of 3 bases from V and 10 bases from J, the junction contained 11 bases not matched to a gene. In germline, CDR1 is MDHEN, CDR2 SYDVKM. The CDR3 extends over 16 amino acids.

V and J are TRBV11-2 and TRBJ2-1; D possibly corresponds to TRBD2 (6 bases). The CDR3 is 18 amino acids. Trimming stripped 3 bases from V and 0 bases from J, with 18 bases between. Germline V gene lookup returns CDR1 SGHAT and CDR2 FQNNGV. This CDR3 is CASSLVSPWRGSYNEQFF. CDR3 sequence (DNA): TGTGCCAGCAGCTTGGTTAGCCCCTGGCGGGGCTCCTACAATGAGCAGTTCTTC.

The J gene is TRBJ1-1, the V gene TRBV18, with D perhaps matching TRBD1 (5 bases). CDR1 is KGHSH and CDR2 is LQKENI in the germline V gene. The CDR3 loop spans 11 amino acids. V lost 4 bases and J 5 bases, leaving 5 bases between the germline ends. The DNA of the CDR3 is TGTGCCAGCTCACAGGGGACTGAAGCTTTCTTT. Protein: CASSQGTEAFF. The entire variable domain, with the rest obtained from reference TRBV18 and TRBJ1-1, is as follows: NAGVMQNPRHLVRRRGQEARLRCSPMKGHSHVYWYRQLPEEGLKFMVYLQKENIIDESGMPKERFSAEFPKEGPSILRIQQVVRGDSAAYFCASSQGTEAFFGQGTRLTVV.

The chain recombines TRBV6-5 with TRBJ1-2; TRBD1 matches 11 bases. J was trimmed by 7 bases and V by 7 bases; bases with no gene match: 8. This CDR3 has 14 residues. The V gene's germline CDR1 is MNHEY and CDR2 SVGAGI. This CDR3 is CASIEDRGPSGYTF. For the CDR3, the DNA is TGTGCCAGCATCGAGGACAGGGGGCCATCTGGCTACACCTTC.

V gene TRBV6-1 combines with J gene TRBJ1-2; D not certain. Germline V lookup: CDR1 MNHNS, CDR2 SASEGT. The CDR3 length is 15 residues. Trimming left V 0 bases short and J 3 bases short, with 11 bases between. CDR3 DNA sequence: TGTGCCAGCAGTGAAGCAGCAGGAATTTACTATGGCTACACCTTC. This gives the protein CASSEAAGIYYGYTF.

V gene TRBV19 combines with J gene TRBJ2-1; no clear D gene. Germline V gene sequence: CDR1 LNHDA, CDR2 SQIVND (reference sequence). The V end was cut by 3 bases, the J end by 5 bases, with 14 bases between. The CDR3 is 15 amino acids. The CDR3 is CASSILENLNNEQFF. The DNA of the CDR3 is TGTGCCAGTAGTATCCTAGAAAACCTCAACAATGAGCAGTTCTTC.

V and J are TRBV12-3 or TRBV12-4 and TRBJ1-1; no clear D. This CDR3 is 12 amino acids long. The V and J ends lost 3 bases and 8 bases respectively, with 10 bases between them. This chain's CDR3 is CASSFAAEEAFF. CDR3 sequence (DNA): TGTGCCAGCAGTTTCGCGGCAGAAGAAGCTTTCTTT.

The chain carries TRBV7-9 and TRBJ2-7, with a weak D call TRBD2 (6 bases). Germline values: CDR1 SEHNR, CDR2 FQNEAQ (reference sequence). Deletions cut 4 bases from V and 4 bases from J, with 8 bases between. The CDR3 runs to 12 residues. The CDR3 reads CASSSDYYEQYF. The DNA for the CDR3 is TGTGCCAGCAGCTCGGACTATTACGAGCAGTACTTC.

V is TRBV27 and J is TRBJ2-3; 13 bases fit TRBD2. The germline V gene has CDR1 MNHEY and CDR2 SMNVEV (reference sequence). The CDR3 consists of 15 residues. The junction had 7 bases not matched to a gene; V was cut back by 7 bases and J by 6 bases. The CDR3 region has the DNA TGTGCCAGCAAAGGACTAGCGGGAGAAGGGGATACGCAGTATTTT. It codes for CASKGLAGEGDTQYF.

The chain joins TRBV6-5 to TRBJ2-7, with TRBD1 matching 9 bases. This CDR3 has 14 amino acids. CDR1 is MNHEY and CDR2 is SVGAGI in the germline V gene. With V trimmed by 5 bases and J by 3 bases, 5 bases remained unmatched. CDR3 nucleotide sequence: TGTGCCAGCAGTAAGGGACAGGGAAGCTACGAGCAGTACTTC. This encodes CASSKGQGSYEQYF.

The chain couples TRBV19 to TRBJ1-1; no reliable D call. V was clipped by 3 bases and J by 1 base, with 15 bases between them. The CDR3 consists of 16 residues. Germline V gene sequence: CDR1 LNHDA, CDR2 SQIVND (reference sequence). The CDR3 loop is CASSMTGMAPNTEAFF. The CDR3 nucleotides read TGTGCCAGTAGTATGACGGGTATGGCCCCGAACACTGAAGCTTTCTTT.

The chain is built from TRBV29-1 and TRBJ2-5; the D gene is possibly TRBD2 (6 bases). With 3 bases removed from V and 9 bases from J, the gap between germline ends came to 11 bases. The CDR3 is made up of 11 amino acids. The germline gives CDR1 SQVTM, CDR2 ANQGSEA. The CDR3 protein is CSVETGGAQYF. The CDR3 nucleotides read TGCAGCGTTGAGACCGGAGGGGCCCAGTACTTC. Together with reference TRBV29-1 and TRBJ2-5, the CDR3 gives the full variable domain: SAVISQKPSRDICQRGTSLTIQCQVDSQVTMMFWYRQQPGQSLTLIATANQGSEATYESGFVIDKFPISRPNLTFSTLTVSNMSPEDSSIYLCSVETGGAQYFGPGTRLLVL.